This TCR beta chain was recorded in a study of T cells after somatic rescue of genetic block. The assay was immunoSEQ multiplex PCR, and TCRdb's table has in-frame clones only and misses some. Of tens of thousands of clones in the sample, more than 80% were seen once. CDR1 MNHEY and CDR2 SMNVEV come from the germline V gene (reference sequence). The ends lost 7 bases at V and 3 bases at J; junction bases unmatched: 8. CDR3 length: 14 amino acids. Sequenced: peripheral blood mononuclear cells (PBMCs). This clonotype originated in a woman under 30. This chain links TRBV27 with TRBJ1-1; 7 bases align to TRBD1. This CDR3 is CASKYRDSDTEAFF. The CDR3 bases are TGTGCCAGCAAATACCGGGACAGCGACACTGAAGCTTTCTTT.